A single sample gave rise to the 28 T cell receptor beta chains below, sequenced in a study of T cell responses to AZD1222 COVID-19 vaccine. Only in-frame clones appear in the TCRdb table, and some are missing; sequencing was by immunoSEQ multiplex PCR. The data contain 150,000 or so clones, 90% to 95% of them singletons. The sequenced sample was peripheral blood, obtained on day 0 of AZD1222 vaccination. The receptors here all came from an adult in good health.

The chain joins TRBV16 to TRBJ1-3; D remains ambiguous. Trimming shortened V by 0 bases and J by 2 bases, and 8 bases separated the two germline ends. Per the germline V gene, CDR1 is KGHSY and CDR2 is FQNENV. The CDR3 extends over 15 amino acids. CDR3 sequence reads: CASSQSLTTGNTIYF. The CDR3 DNA follows: TGTGCCAGCAGCCAATCGCTTACGACTGGAAACACCATATATTTT.

This chain joins TRBV29-1 and TRBJ2-5; 9 bases fit TRBD2. CDR3 length: 13 amino acids. Losses at the gene ends were 4 bases for V and 3 bases for J; bases not matched to a gene: 3. The germline CDR1 and CDR2 sequences are SQVTM and ANQGSEA. In nucleotides, the CDR3 is TGCAGCGTTGGGGCTAGCGGGGAAGAGACCCAGTACTTC. It yields the protein CSVGASGEETQYF.

CDR3 sequence reads: CASSLGLAGTGELFF. The CDR3 DNA sequence: TGTGCCAGCAGCTTGGGACTAGCGGGAACCGGGGAGCTGTTTTTT. This chain connects TRBV2 to TRBJ2-2; the match to TRBD2 covers 13 bases. V lost 6 bases and J lost 5; bases outside the gene matches: 3. Per the germline V gene, CDR1 is SNHLY and CDR2 is FYNNEI. This CDR3 is 15 amino acids long.

The chain combines TRBV4-3 with TRBJ1-1, with 7 positions matching TRBD1. There are 15 residues in the CDR3. Germline assignment: CDR1 LGHNA and CDR2 YSLEER. With V trimmed by 5 bases and J by 5 bases, 11 bases remained unmatched. The CDR3 region has the DNA TGCGCCAGCAGCGTATACAGGGGCGCGAGAACTGAAGCTTTCTTT. This gives the protein CASSVYRGARTEAFF.

The chain joins TRBV7-9 to TRBJ2-1; the D is unclear. In germline, CDR1 is SEHNR, CDR2 FQNEAQ (reference sequence). Deletions cut 1 base from V and 2 bases from J, with 6 bases between. The CDR3 runs to 14 residues. The CDR3 loop reads CASSLDRAYNEQFF. The DNA for the CDR3 is TGTGCCAGCAGCTTAGACCGAGCCTACAATGAGCAGTTCTTC. The variable domain in full, with the rest retrieved from reference TRBV7-9 and TRBJ2-1, is DTGVSQNPRHKITKRGQNVTFRCDPISEHNRLYWYRQTLGQGPEFLTYFQNEAQLEKSRLLSDRFSAERPKGSFSTLEIQRTEQGDSAMYLCASSLDRAYNEQFFGPGTRLTVL.

The count of this clone is one. The rearrangement joins TRBV18 to TRBJ2-2; 8 nucleotides match TRBD2. Germline assignment: CDR1 KGHSH and CDR2 LQKENI. CDR3 length equals 17 residues. V lost 4 bases and J lost 0; bases outside the gene matches: 7. CDR3 in DNA: TGTGCCAGCTCACGCTTAGCGGGGTCTACGAACACCGGGGAGCTGTTTTTT. Translation: CASSRLAGSTNTGELFF.

J is TRBJ2-7 and V is TRBV7-2; D might be TRBD1 (6 bases). Between the trimmed V and J ends, which lost 2 bases and 5 bases, there was a span of 25 bases. The CDR3 consists of 18 residues. Germline values: CDR1 SGHTA, CDR2 FQGNSA. CDR3 in DNA: TGTGCCAGCAGCTTATCGGACAGATGGGGTGACAGGAGGAACGAGCAGTACTTC. Translation: CASSLSDRWGDRRNEQYF.

The chain carries TRBV5-8 and TRBJ2-2; no reliable D call. The CDR3 runs 11 residues. Germline CDR1 and CDR2: SGHTS and YDEGEE. Between the trimmed V and J ends, which lost 2 bases and 8 bases, there was a span of 4 bases. CDR3 residues: CASSFSGELFF. The DNA of the CDR3 is TGTGCCAGCAGCTTTTCTGGGGAGCTGTTTTTT.

V is TRBV7-8 and J is TRBJ2-7; 8 nucleotides align to TRBD2. The CDR3 spans 16 residues. From germline, CDR1 is SGHVS and CDR2 FQNEAQ. Unmatched junction bases numbered 10, after V lost 5 bases and J lost 1 base. Here the CDR3 DNA reads TGTGCCAGCAGCCGGTGGAGCGGGAGCGCATCCTACGAGCAGTACTTC. Translated: CASSRWSGSASYEQYF.

This sequence joins TRBV18 and TRBJ1-4; 9 bases align to TRBD1. CDR1 is KGHSH and CDR2 is LQKENI in the germline V gene. The CDR3 covers 15 residues. V shed 6 bases and J 5 bases; nucleotides not matched to a gene: 7. CDR3 DNA sequence: TGTGCCAGCTCCCCTGGGACAGGGCTCAATGAAAAACTGTTTTTT. Its protein is CASSPGTGLNEKLFF.

The rearrangement joins TRBV6-5 to TRBJ1-6; D is ambiguous. Looked up from germline, CDR1 is MNHEY and CDR2 is SVGAGI. The CDR3 sequence is 13 residues long. Trimming removed 2 bases from V and 8 bases from J, with 7 bases in between. CDR3 loop: CASSYRDYSPLHF. In DNA form, the CDR3 reads TGTGCCAGCAGTTACCGAGACTATTCACCCCTCCACTTT.

The chain is built from TRBV19 and TRBJ1-5; tentatively, D is TRBD1 (5 bases). The germline CDR1 and CDR2 sequences are LNHDA and SQIVND (reference sequence). CDR3 size: 16 residues. V lost 10 bases to trimming and J lost 6 bases, with 25 bases between them. CDR3 region: CATSLNQGTLGQPQHF. The CDR3 DNA reads as TGTGCCACTTCACTTAATCAGGGAACCCTCGGTCAGCCCCAGCATTTT.

This chain connects TRBV6-1 to TRBJ2-7, with 9 nucleotides matching TRBD2. Germline assignment: CDR1 MNHNS and CDR2 SASEGT. The V gene end was trimmed by 3 bases and the J gene end by 7 bases; junction bases not matched to a gene: 16. The CDR3 sequence is 17 residues long. Here the CDR3 DNA reads TGTGCCAGCAGTGAGCCGCGGTTTGGCGGGAGGGCAGGTGAGCAGTACTTC. Amino acid sequence: CASSEPRFGGRAGEQYF.

The CDR3 protein is CASSQLAGDGYTF. The CDR3 DNA follows: TGCGCCAGCAGCCAATTGGCGGGGGATGGCTACACCTTC. The J gene is TRBJ1-2, the V gene TRBV4-1, with D perhaps TRBD1 (5 bases). The V end lost 2 bases, the J end lost 6 bases, and 10 bases lay between the germline ends. Per germline, CDR1 MGHRA and CDR2 YSYEKL. The CDR3 consists of 13 residues.

The rearrangement joins TRBV6-5 to TRBJ1-4, with TRBD1 identical over 7 bases. The CDR3 length is 13 residues. Per the germline V gene, CDR1 is MNHEY and CDR2 is SVGAGI. Trimming took 6 bases from V and 7 from J; bases not matched to a gene: 5. The CDR3 spells CASRRGRIEKLFF. Written as DNA, the CDR3 is TGTGCCAGCAGGAGGGGGCGCATTGAAAAACTGTTTTTT.

The chain combines TRBV18 with TRBJ1-2, with D possibly matching TRBD1 (6 bases). The germline CDR1 and CDR2 sequences are KGHSH and LQKENI. V was trimmed by 3 bases and J by 5 bases, leaving 13 bases between them. This CDR3 has 14 residues. CDR3 residues: CASSPADRGYGYTF. The CDR3, as DNA: TGTGCCAGCTCACCTGCGGACAGAGGGTATGGCTACACCTTC.

V usage is TRBV27 and J usage is TRBJ1-2, with TRBD1 matching over 11 bases. J was trimmed by 5 bases and V by 6 bases; bases with no gene match: 11. CDR3 length equals 16 residues. Germline lookup yields CDR1 MNHEY and CDR2 SMNVEV (reference sequence). The CDR3 coding sequence is TGTGCCAGCAGAGGACACGGACAGGGGGCGCGATATGGCTACACCTTC. It is translated as CASRGHGQGARYGYTF.

This chain links TRBV23-1 with TRBJ2-7, with D perhaps matching TRBD2 (7 bases). TRBV23-1 qualifies as an ORF whose function is uncertain. This CDR3 spans 15 amino acids. Trimming stripped 3 bases from V and 0 bases from J, with 12 bases between. CDR3 bases: TGCGCCAGCAGTCATCGGGGGGCCAGCTCCTACGAGCAGTACTTC. As protein: CASSHRGASSYEQYF.

CDR3 coding DNA: TGTGCCAGCAGCCATATCGGGGTCCCTGGGGAAGCTTTCTTT. Residues: CASSHIGVPGEAFF. The V and J genes are TRBV3-1 (or the pseudogene TRBV3-2) and TRBJ1-1; D remains unclear. This CDR3 has 14 residues. The germline V gene encodes CDR1 LGHDT and CDR2 YNNKEL (reference sequence). The V and J ends lost 3 bases and 8 bases respectively, with 16 bases between them.

The chain links TRBV18 to TRBJ1-6; perhaps TRBD1 as D (6 bases). Between the trimmed V and J ends, which lost 3 bases and 7 bases, there was a span of 19 bases. The germline gives CDR1 KGHSH, CDR2 LQKENI. This CDR3 has 17 amino acids. The DNA of the CDR3 is TGTGCCAGCTCACCCCCAGTCGTAGGCAGGGGCAATTCACCCCTCCACTTT. Its translation is CASSPPVVGRGNSPLHF.

This sequence joins TRBV2 and TRBJ2-2, with D hard to call. V lost 7 bases, J lost 6 bases, and 21 bases lay in between. The CDR3 sequence is 16 residues long. The V gene's germline CDR1 is SNHLY and CDR2 FYNNEI. The CDR3 bases are TGTGCCAGCACCTCACGAACGAGGAATGTTGCCGGGGAGCTGTTTTTT. It translates to CASTSRTRNVAGELFF.

The chain is built from TRBV7-3 and TRBJ1-1; perhaps TRBD1 as D (6 bases). CDR1 SGHTA and CDR2 FQGTGA come from the germline V gene. With 3 bases removed from V and 4 bases from J, the gap between germline ends came to 15 bases. The CDR3 runs to 15 residues. CDR3 region: CASSLSGTQGTEAFF. The CDR3 nucleotides read TGTGCCAGCAGCTTGAGCGGGACACAGGGCACTGAAGCTTTCTTT. The full variable domain, its missing parts supplied by reference TRBV7-3 and TRBJ1-1, is GAGVSQTPSNKVTEKGKYVELRCDPISGHTALYWYRQSLGQGPEFLIYFQGTGAADDSGLPNDRFFAVRPEGSVSTLKIQRTERGDSAVYLCASSLSGTQGTEAFFGQGTRLTVV.

The chain links TRBV4-3 to TRBJ1-6, with 7 bases fitting TRBD1. Germline V lookup: CDR1 LGHNA, CDR2 YSLEER. The trim removed 7 bases at V and 7 bases at J, leaving 10 bases unmatched. The CDR3 contains 15 residues. CDR3 loop: CASTFDRAGNSPLHF. For the CDR3, the DNA is TGCGCCAGCACCTTCGACAGGGCTGGGAATTCACCCCTCCACTTT.

In the case of this clone: In the same sample, other DNA sequences code for this CDR3. The rearrangement joins TRBV4-3 to TRBJ2-7; no reliable D call. This CDR3 comprises 13 residues. Germline CDR1 is LGHNA and CDR2 is YSLEER. V dropped 0 bases and J dropped 3 bases, with 6 bases sitting between them. The CDR3 DNA reads as TGCGCCAGCAGCCAAGATCAAGGCTACGAGCAGTACTTC. It translates to CASSQDQGYEQYF.

The J gene is TRBJ2-3, the V gene TRBV5-1; no clear D gene. In germline, CDR1 is SGHRS, CDR2 YFSETQ. V was clipped by 0 bases and J by 0 bases, with 8 bases between them. The CDR3 consists of 15 residues. The CDR3: CASSLDPASTDTQYF. The DNA of the CDR3 is TGCGCCAGCAGCTTGGATCCAGCTAGCACAGATACGCAGTATTTT.

V usage is TRBV29-1 and J usage is TRBJ2-5, with 11 bases that match TRBD2. CDR1 SQVTM and CDR2 ANQGSEA come from the germline V gene. This CDR3 spans 13 amino acids. V lost 7 bases, J lost 2 bases, and 3 bases stayed unmatched. The CDR3 loop reads CSAGLAVQETQYF. The CDR3, as DNA: TGCAGCGCGGGACTAGCGGTTCAAGAGACCCAGTACTTC.

The rearrangement uses TRBV9 and TRBJ1-6, with no clear D. The CDR3 sequence is 16 residues long. V was trimmed by 0 bases and J by 0 bases, leaving 7 bases between them. Germline-derived CDR1 and CDR2 are SGDLS and YYNGEE. This CDR3 is CASSVGSSSYNSPLHF. In DNA form, the CDR3 reads TGTGCCAGCAGCGTAGGGTCTAGCTCCTATAATTCACCCCTCCACTTT.

The rearrangement links TRBV19 to TRBJ1-1; no firm D call. The CDR3 runs 15 residues. The V end lost 3 bases, the J end lost 1 base, and 12 bases lay between the germline ends. Germline CDR1 and CDR2: LNHDA and SQIVND (reference sequence). In DNA form, the CDR3 reads TGTGCCAGTAGTATTCAAGAGTATGGGAACACTGAAGCTTTCTTT. Its protein is CASSIQEYGNTEAFF.